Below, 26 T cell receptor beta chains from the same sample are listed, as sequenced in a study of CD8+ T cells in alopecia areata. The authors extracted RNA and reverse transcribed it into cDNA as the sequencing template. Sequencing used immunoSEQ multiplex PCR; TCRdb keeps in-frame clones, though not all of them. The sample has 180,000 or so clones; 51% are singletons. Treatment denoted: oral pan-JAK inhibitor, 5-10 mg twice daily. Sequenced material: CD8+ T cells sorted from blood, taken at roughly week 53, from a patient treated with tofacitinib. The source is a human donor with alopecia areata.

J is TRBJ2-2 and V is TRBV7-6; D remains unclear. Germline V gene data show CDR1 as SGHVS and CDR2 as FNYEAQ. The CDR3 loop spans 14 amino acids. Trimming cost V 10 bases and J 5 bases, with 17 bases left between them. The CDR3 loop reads CATALGKRTGELFF. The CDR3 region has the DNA TGTGCCACCGCACTGGGAAAAAGAACCGGGGAGCTGTTTTTT. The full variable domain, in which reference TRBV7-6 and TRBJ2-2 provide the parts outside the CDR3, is GAGVSQSPRYKVTKRGQDVALRCDPISGHVSLYWYRQALGQGPEFLTYFNYEAQQDKSGLPNDRFSAERPEGSISTLTIQRTEQRDSAMYRCATALGKRTGELFFGEGSRLTVL.

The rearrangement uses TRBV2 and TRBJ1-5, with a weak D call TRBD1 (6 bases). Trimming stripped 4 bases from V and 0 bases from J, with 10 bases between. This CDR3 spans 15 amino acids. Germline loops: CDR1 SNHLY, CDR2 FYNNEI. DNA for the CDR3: TGTGCCAGCAGTGCAGGGGCAGATAGCAATCAGCCCCAGCATTTT. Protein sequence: CASSAGADSNQPQHF.

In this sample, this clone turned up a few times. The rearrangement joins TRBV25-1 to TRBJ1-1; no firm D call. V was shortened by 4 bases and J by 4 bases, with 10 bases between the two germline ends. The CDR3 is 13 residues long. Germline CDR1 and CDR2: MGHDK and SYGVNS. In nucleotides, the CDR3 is TGTGCCAGCAGTGTACTCACTCCCACTGAAGCTTTCTTT. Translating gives CASSVLTPTEAFF.

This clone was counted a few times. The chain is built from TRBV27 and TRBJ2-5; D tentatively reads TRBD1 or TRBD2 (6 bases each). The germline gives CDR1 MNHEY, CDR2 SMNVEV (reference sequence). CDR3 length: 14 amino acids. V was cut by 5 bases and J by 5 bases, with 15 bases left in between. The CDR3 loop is CASSIIGGGETQYF. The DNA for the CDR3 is TGTGCCAGCAGTATTATCGGGGGCGGGGAGACCCAGTACTTC.

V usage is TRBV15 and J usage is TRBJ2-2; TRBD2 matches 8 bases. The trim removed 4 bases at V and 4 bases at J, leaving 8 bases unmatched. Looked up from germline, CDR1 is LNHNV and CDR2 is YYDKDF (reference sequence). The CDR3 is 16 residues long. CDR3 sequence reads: CATSKIAGLGTGELFF. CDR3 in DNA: TGTGCCACCAGCAAAATAGCGGGGTTGGGCACCGGGGAGCTGTTTTTT.

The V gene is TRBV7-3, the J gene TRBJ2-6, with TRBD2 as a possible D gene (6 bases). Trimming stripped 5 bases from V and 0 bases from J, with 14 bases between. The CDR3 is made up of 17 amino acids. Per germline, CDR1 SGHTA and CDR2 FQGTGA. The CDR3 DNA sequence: TGTGCCAGCAGCAGGCGGGACGGCCGCTCTGGGGCCAACGTCCTGACTTTC. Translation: CASSRRDGRSGANVLTF.

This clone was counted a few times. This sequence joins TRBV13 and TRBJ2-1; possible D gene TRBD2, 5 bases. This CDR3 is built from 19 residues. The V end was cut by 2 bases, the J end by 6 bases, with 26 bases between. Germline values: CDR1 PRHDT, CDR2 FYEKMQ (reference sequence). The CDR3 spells CASSLKHLDSNFPINEQFF. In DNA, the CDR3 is TGTGCCAGCAGCTTAAAGCACCTGGACTCCAATTTCCCCATCAATGAGCAGTTCTTC.

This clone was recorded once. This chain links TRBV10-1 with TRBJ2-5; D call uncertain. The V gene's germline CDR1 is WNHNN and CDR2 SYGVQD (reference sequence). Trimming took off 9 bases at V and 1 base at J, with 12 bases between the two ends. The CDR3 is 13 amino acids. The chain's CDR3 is CASKPDLQETQYF. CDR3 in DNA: TGCGCCAGTAAACCTGACCTCCAAGAGACCCAGTACTTC.

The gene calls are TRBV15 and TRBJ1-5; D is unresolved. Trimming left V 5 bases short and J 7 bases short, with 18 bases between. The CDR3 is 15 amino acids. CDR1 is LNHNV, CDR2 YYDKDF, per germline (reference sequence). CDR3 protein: CATSPPEGTGQPQHF. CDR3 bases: TGTGCCACCAGCCCCCCGGAGGGAACCGGCCAGCCCCAGCATTTT.

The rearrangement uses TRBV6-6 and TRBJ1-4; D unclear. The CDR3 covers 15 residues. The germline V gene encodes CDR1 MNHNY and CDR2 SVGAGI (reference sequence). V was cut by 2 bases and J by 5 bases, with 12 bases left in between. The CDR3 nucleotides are TGTGCCAGCAGTTACGGCGAAGCCCCAAATGAAAAACTGTTTTTT. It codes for CASSYGEAPNEKLFF.

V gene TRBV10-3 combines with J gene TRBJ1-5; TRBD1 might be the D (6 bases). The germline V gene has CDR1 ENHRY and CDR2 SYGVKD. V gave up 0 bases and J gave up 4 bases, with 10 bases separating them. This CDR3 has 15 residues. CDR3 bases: TGTGCCATCAGTGAGTCAGGGGGGCAGAATCAGCCCCAGCATTTT. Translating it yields CAISESGGQNQPQHF.

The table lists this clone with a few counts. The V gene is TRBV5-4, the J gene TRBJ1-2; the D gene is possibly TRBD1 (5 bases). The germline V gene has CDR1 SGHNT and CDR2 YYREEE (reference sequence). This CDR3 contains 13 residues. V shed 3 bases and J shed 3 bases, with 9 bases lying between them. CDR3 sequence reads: CASSSGGDYGYTF. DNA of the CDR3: TGTGCCAGCAGCTCCGGGGGAGACTATGGCTACACCTTC.

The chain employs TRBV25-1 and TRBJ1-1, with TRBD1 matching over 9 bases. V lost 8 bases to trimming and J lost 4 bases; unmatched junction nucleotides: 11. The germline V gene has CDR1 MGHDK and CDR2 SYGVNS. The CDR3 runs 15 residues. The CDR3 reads CASVAGGQGSTEAFF. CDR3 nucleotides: TGTGCCAGCGTTGCGGGCGGACAGGGGAGCACTGAAGCTTTCTTT.

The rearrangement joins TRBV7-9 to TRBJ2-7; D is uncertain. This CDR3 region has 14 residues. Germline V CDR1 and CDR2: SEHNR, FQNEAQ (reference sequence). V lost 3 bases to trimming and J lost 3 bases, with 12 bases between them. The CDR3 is CASSFSEGNYEQYF. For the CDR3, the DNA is TGTGCCAGCAGCTTTTCGGAAGGTAACTACGAGCAGTACTTC. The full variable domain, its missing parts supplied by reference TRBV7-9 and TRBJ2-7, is DTGVSQNPRHKITKRGQNVTFRCDPISEHNRLYWYRQTLGQGPEFLTYFQNEAQLEKSRLLSDRFSAERPKGSFSTLEIQRTEQGDSAMYLCASSFSEGNYEQYFGPGTRLTVT.

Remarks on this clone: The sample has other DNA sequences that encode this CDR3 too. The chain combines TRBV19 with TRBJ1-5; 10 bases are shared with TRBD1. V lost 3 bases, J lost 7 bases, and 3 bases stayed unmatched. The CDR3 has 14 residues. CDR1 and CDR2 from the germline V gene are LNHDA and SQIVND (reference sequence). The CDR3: CASSIRDRGQPQHF. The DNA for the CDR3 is TGTGCCAGTAGTATCCGGGACAGGGGACAGCCCCAGCATTTT.

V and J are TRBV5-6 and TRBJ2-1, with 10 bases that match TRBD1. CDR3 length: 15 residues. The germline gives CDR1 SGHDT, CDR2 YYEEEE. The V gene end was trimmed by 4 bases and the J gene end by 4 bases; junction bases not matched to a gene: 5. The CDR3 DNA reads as TGTGCCAGCAGCCCACGGGACAGGGGATACAATGAGCAGTTCTTC. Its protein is CASSPRDRGYNEQFF.

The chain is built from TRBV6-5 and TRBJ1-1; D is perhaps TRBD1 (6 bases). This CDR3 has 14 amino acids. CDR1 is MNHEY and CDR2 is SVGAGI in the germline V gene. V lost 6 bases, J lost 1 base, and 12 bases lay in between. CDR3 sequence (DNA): TGTGCCAGCAGACAAAGGGGGGGGAACACTGAAGCTTTCTTT. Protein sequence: CASRQRGGNTEAFF.

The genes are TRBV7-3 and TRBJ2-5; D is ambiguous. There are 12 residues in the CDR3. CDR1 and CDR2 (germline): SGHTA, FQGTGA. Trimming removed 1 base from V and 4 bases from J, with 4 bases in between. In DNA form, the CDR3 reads TGTGCCAGCAGCTTAATCGCAGAGACCCAGTACTTC. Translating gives CASSLIAETQYF.

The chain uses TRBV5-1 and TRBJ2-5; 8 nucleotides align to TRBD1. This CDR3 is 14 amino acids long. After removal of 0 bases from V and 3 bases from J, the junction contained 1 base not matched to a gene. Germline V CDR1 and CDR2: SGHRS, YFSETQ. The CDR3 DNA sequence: TGCGCCAGCAGCTTGGGGGGACAGGAAGAGACCCAGTACTTC. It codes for CASSLGGQEETQYF.

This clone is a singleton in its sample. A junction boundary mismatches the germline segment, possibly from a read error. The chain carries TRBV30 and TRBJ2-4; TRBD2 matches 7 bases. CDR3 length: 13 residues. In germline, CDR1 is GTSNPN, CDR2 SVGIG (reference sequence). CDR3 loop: CAWTSGVTNIRYF. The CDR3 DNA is TGTGCCTGGACCAGCGGGGTCACAAACATTCGGTACTTC.

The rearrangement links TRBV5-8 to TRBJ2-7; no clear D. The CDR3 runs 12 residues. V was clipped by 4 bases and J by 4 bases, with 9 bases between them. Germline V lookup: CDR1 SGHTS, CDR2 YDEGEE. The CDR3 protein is CASSPVTYEQYF. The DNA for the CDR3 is TGTGCCAGCAGCCCCGTCACTTACGAGCAGTACTTC. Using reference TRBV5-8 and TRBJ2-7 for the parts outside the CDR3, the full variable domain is EAGVTQSPTHLIKTRGQQATLRCSPISGHTSVYWYQQALGLGLQFLLWYDEGEERNRGNFPPRFSGRQFPNYSSELNVNALELEDSALYLCASSPVTYEQYFGPGTRLTVT.

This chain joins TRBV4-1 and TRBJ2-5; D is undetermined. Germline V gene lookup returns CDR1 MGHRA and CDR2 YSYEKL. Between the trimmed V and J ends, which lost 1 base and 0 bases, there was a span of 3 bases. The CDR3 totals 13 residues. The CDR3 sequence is CASSQVYQETQYF. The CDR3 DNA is TGCGCCAGCAGCCAAGTCTACCAAGAGACCCAGTACTTC.

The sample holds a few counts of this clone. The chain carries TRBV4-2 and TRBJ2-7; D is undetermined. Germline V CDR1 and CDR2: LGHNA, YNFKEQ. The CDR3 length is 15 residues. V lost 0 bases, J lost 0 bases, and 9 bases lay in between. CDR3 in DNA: TGTGCCAGCAGCCAAGATAGAGACAACTCCTACGAGCAGTACTTC. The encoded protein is CASSQDRDNSYEQYF.

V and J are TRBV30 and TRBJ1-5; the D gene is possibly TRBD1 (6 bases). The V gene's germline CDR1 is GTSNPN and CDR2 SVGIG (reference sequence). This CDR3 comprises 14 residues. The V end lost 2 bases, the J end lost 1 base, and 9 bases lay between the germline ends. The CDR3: CAWSPGGSNQPQHF. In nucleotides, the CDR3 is TGTGCCTGGAGTCCTGGGGGCAGCAATCAGCCCCAGCATTTT.

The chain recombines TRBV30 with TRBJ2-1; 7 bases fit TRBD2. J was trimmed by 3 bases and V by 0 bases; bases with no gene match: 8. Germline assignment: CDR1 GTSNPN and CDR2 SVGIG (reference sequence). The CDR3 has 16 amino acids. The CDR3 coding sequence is TGTGCCTGGAGTGTACGCGGCGGGGGTCTCTACAATGAGCAGTTCTTC. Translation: CAWSVRGGGLYNEQFF.

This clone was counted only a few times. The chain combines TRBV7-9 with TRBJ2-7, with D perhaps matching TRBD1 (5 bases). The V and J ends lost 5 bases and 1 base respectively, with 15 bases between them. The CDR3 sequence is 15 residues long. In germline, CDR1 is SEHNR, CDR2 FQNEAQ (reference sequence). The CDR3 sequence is CASSPSEDTSYEQYF. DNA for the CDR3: TGTGCCAGCAGCCCCTCCGAGGACACTTCCTACGAGCAGTACTTC. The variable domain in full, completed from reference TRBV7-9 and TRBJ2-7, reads DTGVSQNPRHKITKRGQNVTFRCDPISEHNRLYWYRQTLGQGPEFLTYFQNEAQLEKSRLLSDRFSAERPKGSFSTLEIQRTEQGDSAMYLCASSPSEDTSYEQYFGPGTRLTVT.